This T cell receptor beta chain was captured by sequencing in a study of T cells in Graves' hyperthyroidism and ophthalmopathy. Broader study findings: Among thyroid clonotypes expanded above 0.001, most also appeared in blood.

The source of the PBMCs was less than 12 ml of fresh peripheral blood. It was RNA transcripts that yielded the amplified TCR beta CDR3 regions. An initial round of RT-PCR targeting the TCR CDR3 relied on the HTBI primer set. TCRdb ran MiXCR on the multiplex PCR reads and lists one entry per CDR3 protein. The table lists about 350,000 distinct CDR3 sequences, approximately 13% of them singletons. The V and J ends lost 2 bases and 1 base, in that order; junction bases with no gene match: 2. CDR3 length equals 14 residues. Germline V gives CDR1 SEHNR, CDR2 FQNEAQ (reference sequence). In its sample, this clonotype was seen many times. What it binds is unknown.

Input material: blood. The rearrangement uses TRBV7-9 and TRBJ2-7; 7 nucleotides match TRBD2. The sequence came from a woman under 40 with Graves' hyperthyroidism. CDR3 sequence: CASSLLAESYEQYF. In nucleotides, the CDR3 is TGTGCCAGCAGCTTACTAGCGGAGTCCTACGAGCAGTACTTC.